Below are 24 T cell receptor beta chains sequenced from a single sample in a study of cytomegalovirus exposure and HLA in healthy donors. Primers for the PCR totalled 60 Vbeta and 13 Jbeta. Assay: immunoSEQ multiplex PCR; the TCRdb copy retains only in-frame clones and omits some. The sample comprises about 150,000 clones, 60% to 80% of which are singletons, and roughly 12% rests with the top ten. The specimen was PBMCs. Receptors were obtained from a man aged 25 to 45 in good health and CMV-seropositive.

This clone showed up just a few times. The chain combines TRBV5-4 with TRBJ1-1, with 11 bases matching TRBD1. The CDR3 sequence is 15 residues long. Germline trimming cut 4 bases from V and 0 bases from J; bases unmatched to any gene: 2. Germline CDR1 is SGHNT and CDR2 is YYREEE (reference sequence). The CDR3 loop is CASSGQGAMNTEAFF. CDR3 bases: TGTGCCAGCAGCGGACAGGGGGCGATGAACACTGAAGCTTTCTTT.

This clone was found a few times. V and J are TRBV15 and TRBJ1-6; 7 bases align to TRBD1. After removal of 5 bases from V and 9 bases from J, the junction contained 7 bases not matched to a gene. The CDR3 spans 14 residues. From germline, CDR1 is LNHNV and CDR2 YYDKDF (reference sequence). The CDR3 nucleotides are TGTGCCACCAGCCATAGGACAGGAATTTCACCCCTCCACTTT. It codes for CATSHRTGISPLHF.

This clone occurred once. This chain joins TRBV19 and TRBJ2-7; tentative D call: TRBD2 (5 bases). With 8 bases removed from V and 1 base from J, the gap between germline ends came to 12 bases. The germline V gene encodes CDR1 LNHDA and CDR2 SQIVND (reference sequence). CDR3 length equals 13 residues. CDR3 DNA sequence: TGTGCCAGTGCGACTACAGCTTCCTACGAGCAGTACTTC. Translated: CASATTASYEQYF.

This rearrangement joins TRBV5-1 to TRBJ2-3, with 10 bases identical to TRBD1. Germline V gene sequence: CDR1 SGHRS, CDR2 YFSETQ. The CDR3 sequence is 16 residues long. With 4 bases clipped from V and 4 bases from J, the junction kept 9 bases outside the gene matches. This CDR3 reads CASSTRRQGAADTQYF. DNA for the CDR3: TGCGCCAGCAGCACCAGAAGACAGGGGGCGGCAGATACGCAGTATTTT.

About this clone: The junction and the germline gene differ at one end; a read error may be behind it. The chain employs TRBV10-2 and TRBJ2-1; D not certain. CDR1 and CDR2 (germline): WSHSY, SAAADI. This CDR3 spans 9 amino acids. The CDR3 sequence: CASSGADIF. The CDR3, as DNA: TGCGCCAGCAGTGGGGCAGACATCTTC.

V and J are TRBV7-9 and TRBJ1-1; D remains unclear. In germline, CDR1 is SEHNR, CDR2 FQNEAQ (reference sequence). The CDR3 covers 18 residues. The V and J ends lost 5 bases and 1 base respectively, with 23 bases between them. The CDR3 nucleotides read TGTGCCAGCAGCGCACACATTCCGGGAGGGTTCCCGAACACTGAAGCTTTCTTT. Translated: CASSAHIPGGFPNTEAFF.

V and J are TRBV6-1 and TRBJ1-4; D may be TRBD1 (6 bases). CDR3 length: 14 amino acids. V gave up 2 bases and J gave up 8 bases, with 12 bases separating them. Looked up from germline, CDR1 is MNHNS and CDR2 is SASEGT. CDR3 sequence (DNA): TGTGCCAGCAGTGAATATCTGGGGGCAGAAAAACTGTTTTTT. Translation: CASSEYLGAEKLFF.

The J gene is TRBJ1-1, the V gene TRBV4-2, with TRBD1 matching 12 bases. Trimming cost V 4 bases and J 4 bases; bases outside gene matches: 4. The germline CDR1 and CDR2 sequences are LGHNA and YNFKEQ. The CDR3 has 15 residues. In nucleotides, the CDR3 is TGTGCCAGCAGCCTAGGGACAGGGGGCATCACTGAAGCTTTCTTT. This encodes CASSLGTGGITEAFF.

The chain recombines TRBV18 with TRBJ1-2, with 11 bases identical to TRBD1. CDR1 is KGHSH, CDR2 LQKENI, per germline. The ends lost 4 bases at V and 6 bases at J; junction bases unmatched: 10. This CDR3 region has 16 residues. The chain's CDR3 is CASSRDGTGGSNGYTF. The CDR3 coding sequence is TGTGCCAGCTCACGCGACGGGACAGGGGGTTCGAATGGCTACACCTTC.

The chain combines TRBV7-3 with TRBJ2-2; tentatively, D is TRBD1 (6 bases). The germline CDR1 and CDR2 sequences are SGHTA and FQGTGA. Trimming removed 4 bases from V and 3 bases from J, with 12 bases in between. CDR3 size: 15 residues. Written as DNA, the CDR3 is TGTGCCAGCAGCTCTCAAGGGGGAGACACCGGGGAGCTGTTTTTT. Residues: CASSSQGGDTGELFF.

This clone was observed a few times. V and J are TRBV6-6 and TRBJ2-7; a possible D gene is TRBD1 (6 bases). Trimming stripped 0 bases from V and 3 bases from J, with 9 bases between. This CDR3 has 14 residues. Germline CDR1 MNHNY, CDR2 SVGAGI (reference sequence). The CDR3 here is CASSYSPQGYEQYF. CDR3 DNA sequence: TGTGCCAGCAGTTACTCGCCACAGGGCTACGAGCAGTACTTC.

The chain couples TRBV5-1 to TRBJ2-1; TRBD2 is a possible D gene (6 bases). Trimming took 4 bases from V and 9 from J, leaving 11 bases between them. This CDR3 region has 12 residues. The germline V gene encodes CDR1 SGHRS and CDR2 YFSETQ. CDR3 sequence (DNA): TGCGCCAGCAGCGGGACTCTACGTGAGCAGTTCTTC. As protein: CASSGTLREQFF. Filled out from reference TRBV5-1 and TRBJ2-1, the complete variable domain reads KAGVTQTPRYLIKTRGQQVTLSCSPISGHRSVSWYQQTPGQGLQFLFEYFSETQRNKGNFPGRFSGRQFSNSRSEMNVSTLELGDSALYLCASSGTLREQFFGPGTRLTVL.

As regards this clone: One junction end does not reproduce the germline sequence, and a read error may be involved. The J gene is TRBJ2-7, the V gene TRBV7-2, with 11 positions matching TRBD2. The CDR3 loop spans 14 amino acids. Germline V lookup: CDR1 SGHTA, CDR2 FQGNSA. In DNA form, the CDR3 reads TGTGCCAGCAGCCTAGCGGGAGGAGGCCGCGAGCAGTACTTC. Translating it yields CASSLAGGGREQYF.

CDR3 coding DNA: TGTGCCAGCAGCTCGACAGGGGGGGGCTACACCTTC. Amino acid sequence: CASSSTGGGYTF. This chain links TRBV7-2 with TRBJ1-2, with 9 bases that match TRBD1. V trimming: 4 bases; J trimming: 8 bases; junction bases outside the gene matches: 2. This CDR3 comprises 12 residues. CDR1 SGHTA and CDR2 FQGNSA come from the germline V gene.

This clone was observed a single time. This chain uses TRBV20-1 with TRBJ2-1; D call uncertain. Germline-derived CDR1 and CDR2 are DFQATT and SNEGSKA (reference sequence). Trimming shortened V by 5 bases and J by 14 bases, and 10 bases separated the two germline ends. The CDR3 extends over 9 amino acids. The CDR3 sequence is CSAPLCEFF. The CDR3 region has the DNA TGCAGTGCTCCCTTGTGTGAGTTCTTC.

V is TRBV5-4 and J is TRBJ2-5, with TRBD1 as a possible D gene (6 bases). This CDR3 comprises 15 residues. Trimming took off 2 bases at V and 5 bases at J, with 16 bases between the two ends. Germline CDR1 is SGHNT and CDR2 is YYREEE (reference sequence). CDR3: CASSFPSQRGETQYF. CDR3 in DNA: TGTGCCAGCAGCTTCCCGAGTCAAAGGGGGGAGACCCAGTACTTC.

The chain employs TRBV5-8 and TRBJ1-2; TRBD1 aligns across 7 bases. V was pared by 4 bases and J by 4 bases, with 7 bases of the junction left unmatched. Germline V CDR1 and CDR2: SGHTS, YDEGEE. The CDR3 covers 14 residues. This CDR3 reads CASSIVRDSYGYTF. CDR3 nucleotides: TGTGCCAGCAGCATCGTCCGGGACAGCTATGGCTACACCTTC.

The chain combines TRBV4-2 with TRBJ2-6, with 7 bases that match TRBD2. With 0 bases clipped from V and 2 bases from J, the junction kept 19 bases outside the gene matches. There are 22 residues in the CDR3. CDR1 is LGHNA and CDR2 is YNFKEQ in the germline V gene. The DNA of the CDR3 is TGTGCCAGCAGCCAAGAACGGAGACTAGCTGGTTTAGGAGGCGCTGGGGCCAACGTCCTGACTTTC. Its protein is CASSQERRLAGLGGAGANVLTF.

V is TRBV5-6 and J is TRBJ1-1; a possible D gene is TRBD1 (5 bases). CDR3 length: 15 amino acids. V lost 0 bases to trimming and J lost 5 bases, with 14 bases between them. Germline V lookup: CDR1 SGHDT, CDR2 YYEEEE. The CDR3 sequence: CASSLDTGLGTEAFF. CDR3 DNA sequence: TGTGCCAGCAGCTTGGATACGGGACTAGGTACTGAAGCTTTCTTT.

The chain carries TRBV5-6 and TRBJ2-7; 7 bases align to TRBD2. J gave up 3 bases and V 3 bases, and 6 bases lay outside the gene matches. CDR3 length: 14 residues. The V gene's germline CDR1 is SGHDT and CDR2 YYEEEE. The CDR3 DNA follows: TGTGCCAGCAGCTCGCGGGAGTCCGGCTACGAGCAGTACTTC. As protein: CASSSRESGYEQYF.

CDR3: CSVPGALGTEAFF. CDR3 in DNA: TGCAGCGTCCCAGGGGCCCTCGGGACTGAAGCTTTCTTT. This chain connects TRBV29-1 to TRBJ1-1; a possible D gene is TRBD1 (6 bases). Trimming stripped 6 bases from V and 5 bases from J, with 16 bases between. The CDR3 is 13 amino acids. Germline V lookup: CDR1 SQVTM, CDR2 ANQGSEA.

In DNA form, the CDR3 reads TGTGCCAGCACCGGATCTAGGGACAGGGGTGTAAGTGAGCCCCAGCATTTT. Amino acids: CASTGSRDRGVSEPQHF. This chain links TRBV2 with TRBJ1-5; TRBD1 aligns across 10 bases. Germline assignment: CDR1 SNHLY and CDR2 FYNNEI. This CDR3 contains 17 residues. J was trimmed by 8 bases and V by 7 bases; bases with no gene match: 17.

The chain combines TRBV19 with TRBJ1-1; 11 bases fit TRBD1. Per the germline V gene, CDR1 is LNHDA and CDR2 is SQIVND (reference sequence). CDR3 length: 15 residues. Germline trimming cut 4 bases from V and 4 bases from J; bases unmatched to any gene: 5. CDR3: CASSRGQGVFTEAFF. The DNA for the CDR3 is TGTGCCAGTAGTAGGGGACAGGGGGTATTCACTGAAGCTTTCTTT.

J is TRBJ2-5 and V is TRBV5-1; the match to TRBD2 covers 12 bases. Matching the DNA end better, TRBJ2-7 makes the J call doubtful. CDR3 length: 14 amino acids. CDR1 is SGHRS, CDR2 YFSETQ, per germline. The CDR3 spells CASSLELAGGEQYF. The CDR3 DNA reads TGCGCCAGCAGCTTGGAACTAGCGGGAGGCGAGCAGTACTTC.